This entry concerns a single TCR beta chain. The antigen is unknown. This CDR3 region has 15 residues. Trimming cost V 7 bases and J 0 bases, with 15 bases left between them. From germline, CDR1 is SEHNR and CDR2 FQNEAQ (reference sequence). These data originate in a study of OX40 agonist ivuxolimab in advanced cancers. Study at large: Age averaged around 59 years (range roughly 20 to 90), and just over 80% were male.

Study results and caveats: Both blood CD4+ and CD8+ T cells showed clonal growth by week 6 at 0.1 to 3.0 mg/kg.

Profiling relied on immunoSEQ multiplex PCR, and the TCRdb table lists in-frame clones only, not all of them. The data contain 65,000 to 90,000 clones, approximately 90% of them seen just once; the ten biggest clones take up 7.6%. This material consisted of CD4+ or CD8+ T cells sorted from blood, taken in a trial of the OX40 agonist ivuxolimab. The chain employs TRBV7-9 and TRBJ2-5; a possible D gene is TRBD1 (6 bases). The receptor's source is an adult with an advanced solid tumor such as melanoma, head and neck, liver or kidney cancer. The CDR3 DNA reads as TGTGCCAGCAACAACTTGGGACACCACCAAGAGACCCAGTACTTC. Translating it yields CASNNLGHHQETQYF.